This T cell receptor beta chain was identified in a study of shared clonotypes between healthy human individuals. Overall study context: Donors had three CD4 naive, three CD4 memory, two CD8 naive and one CD8 memory plate apiece. General study points: About 5.2% was the fraction of naive CD4 clonotypes found shared across a few donors.

The germline V gene has CDR1 SGHVS and CDR2 FNYEAQ. The V gene end was trimmed by 1 base and the J gene end by 4 bases; junction bases not matched to a gene: 4. The CDR3 length is 15 residues. As concerns this clone: Antigen unknown.

Here immunoSEQ multiplex PCR was the method, and the copy in TCRdb shows in-frame clones only, minus some. The data contain about 2.4 million clones, roughly nine tenths of them singletons. The chain has TRBV7-6 and TRBJ1-1; 9 bases are a match to TRBD1. Sequencing was performed on naive CD4+ T cells sorted from blood. Subset meaning: CD45RA+ positively selected. The receptor was isolated from a man between 18 and 29 years old in good health. The CDR3 loop reads CASSLGGQGGTEAFF. In DNA, the CDR3 is TGTGCCAGCAGCTTAGGGGGACAGGGCGGCACTGAAGCTTTCTTT.